This entry features one TCR beta chain sequence. The CDR3 consists of 13 residues. The germline V gene encodes CDR1 MNHGY and CDR2 SAAAGT. V lost 5 bases to trimming and J lost 3 bases, with 9 bases between them. This sample was included in a study of immune characterization of retroperitoneal liposarcoma. TCRdb re-called the PCR reads with MiXCR, one entry per CDR3 protein. The sample holds just over 1,400 distinct CDR3 sequences, 47% seen once. This rearrangement joins TRBV6-8 to TRBJ2-3, with a weak D call TRBD1 (6 bases). The sample taken for sequencing was tumor tissue. The TCR sequence derives from a female donor with retroperitoneal liposarcoma. The CDR3 loop is CASSIDRTDTQYF. CDR3 sequence (DNA): TGTGCCAGCAGTATTGACAGGACAGATACGCAGTATTTT.